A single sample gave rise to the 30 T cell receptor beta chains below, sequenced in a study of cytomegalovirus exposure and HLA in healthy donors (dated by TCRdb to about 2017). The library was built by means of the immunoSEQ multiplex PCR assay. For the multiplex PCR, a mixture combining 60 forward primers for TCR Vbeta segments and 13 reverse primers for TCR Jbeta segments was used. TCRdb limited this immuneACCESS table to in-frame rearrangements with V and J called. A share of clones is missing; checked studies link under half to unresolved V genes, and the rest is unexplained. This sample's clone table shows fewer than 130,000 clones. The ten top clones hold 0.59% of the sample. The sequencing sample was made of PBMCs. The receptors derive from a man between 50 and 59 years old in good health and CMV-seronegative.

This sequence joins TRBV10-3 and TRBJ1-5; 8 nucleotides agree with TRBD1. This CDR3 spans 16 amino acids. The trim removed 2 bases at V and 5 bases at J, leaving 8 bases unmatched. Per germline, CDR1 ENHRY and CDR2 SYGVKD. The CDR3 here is CAISEKQGQGYQPQHF. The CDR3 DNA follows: TGTGCCATCAGTGAGAAACAAGGACAGGGCTATCAGCCCCAGCATTTT.

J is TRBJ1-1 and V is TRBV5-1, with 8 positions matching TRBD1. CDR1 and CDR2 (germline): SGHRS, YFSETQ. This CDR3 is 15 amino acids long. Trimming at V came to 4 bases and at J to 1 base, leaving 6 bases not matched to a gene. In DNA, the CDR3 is TGCGCCAGCAGCCCTACAGGGGGATCGAACACTGAAGCTTTCTTT. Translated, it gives CASSPTGGSNTEAFF.

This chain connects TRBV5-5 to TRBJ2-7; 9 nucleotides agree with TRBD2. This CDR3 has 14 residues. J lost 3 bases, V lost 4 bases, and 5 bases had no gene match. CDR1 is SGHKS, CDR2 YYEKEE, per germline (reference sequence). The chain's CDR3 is CASSTLTSGYEQYF. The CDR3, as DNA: TGTGCCAGCAGCACACTGACTAGCGGCTACGAGCAGTACTTC.

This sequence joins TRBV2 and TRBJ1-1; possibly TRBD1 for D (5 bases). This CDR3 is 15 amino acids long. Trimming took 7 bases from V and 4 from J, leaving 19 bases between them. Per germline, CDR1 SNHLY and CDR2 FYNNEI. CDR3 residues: CASNPLGVEGTEAFF. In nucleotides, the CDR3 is TGTGCCAGCAATCCCTTGGGGGTGGAGGGCACTGAAGCTTTCTTT.

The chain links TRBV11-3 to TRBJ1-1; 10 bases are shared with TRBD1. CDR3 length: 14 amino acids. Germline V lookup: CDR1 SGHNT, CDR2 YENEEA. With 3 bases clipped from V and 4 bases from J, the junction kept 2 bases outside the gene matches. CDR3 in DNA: TGTGCCAGCAGCTTCCGGACAGGGGGCACTGAAGCTTTCTTT. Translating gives CASSFRTGGTEAFF.

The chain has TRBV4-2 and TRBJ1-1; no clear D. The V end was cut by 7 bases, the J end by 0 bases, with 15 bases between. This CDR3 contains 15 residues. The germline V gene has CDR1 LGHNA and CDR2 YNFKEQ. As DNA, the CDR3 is TGTGCCAGCAACCCGACACACCTCATGAACACTGAAGCTTTCTTT. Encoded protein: CASNPTHLMNTEAFF.

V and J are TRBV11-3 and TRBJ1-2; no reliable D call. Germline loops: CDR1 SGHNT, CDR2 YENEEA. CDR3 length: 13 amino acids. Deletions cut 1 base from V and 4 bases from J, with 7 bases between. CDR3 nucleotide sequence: TGTGCCAGCAGCTTAGGGGCGTCCTATGGCTACACCTTC. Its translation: CASSLGASYGYTF.

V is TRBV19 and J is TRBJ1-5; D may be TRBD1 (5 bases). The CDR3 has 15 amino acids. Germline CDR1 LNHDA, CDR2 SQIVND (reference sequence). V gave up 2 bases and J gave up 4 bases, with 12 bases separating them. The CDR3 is CASSISGQGNQPQHF. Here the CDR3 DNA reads TGTGCCAGTAGTATATCCGGGCAGGGAAATCAGCCCCAGCATTTT.

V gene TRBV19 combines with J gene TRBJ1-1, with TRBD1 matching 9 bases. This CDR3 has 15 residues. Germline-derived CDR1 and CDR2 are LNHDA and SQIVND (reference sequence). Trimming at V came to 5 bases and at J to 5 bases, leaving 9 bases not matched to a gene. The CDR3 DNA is TGTGCCAGTAGTCCTAGGAACAGGGGGCGGACTGAAGCTTTCTTT. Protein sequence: CASSPRNRGRTEAFF.

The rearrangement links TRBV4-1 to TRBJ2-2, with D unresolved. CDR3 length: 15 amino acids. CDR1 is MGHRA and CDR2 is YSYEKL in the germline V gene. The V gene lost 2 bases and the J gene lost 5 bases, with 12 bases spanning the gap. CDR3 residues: CASSQTGYITGELFF. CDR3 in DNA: TGCGCCAGCAGCCAAACCGGGTATATTACCGGGGAGCTGTTTTTT.

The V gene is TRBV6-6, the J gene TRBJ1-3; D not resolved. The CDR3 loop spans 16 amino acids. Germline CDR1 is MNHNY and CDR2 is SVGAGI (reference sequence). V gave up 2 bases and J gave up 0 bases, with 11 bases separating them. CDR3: CASSYHEPYSGNTIYF. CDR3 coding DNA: TGTGCCAGCAGTTACCATGAGCCCTACTCTGGAAACACCATATATTTT.

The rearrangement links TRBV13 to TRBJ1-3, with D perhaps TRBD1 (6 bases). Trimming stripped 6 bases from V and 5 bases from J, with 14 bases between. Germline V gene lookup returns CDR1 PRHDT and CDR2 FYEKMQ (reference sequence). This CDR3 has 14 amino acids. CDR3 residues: CASSTGQRRNTIYF. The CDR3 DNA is TGTGCCAGCAGTACCGGACAGCGGAGAAACACCATATATTTT.

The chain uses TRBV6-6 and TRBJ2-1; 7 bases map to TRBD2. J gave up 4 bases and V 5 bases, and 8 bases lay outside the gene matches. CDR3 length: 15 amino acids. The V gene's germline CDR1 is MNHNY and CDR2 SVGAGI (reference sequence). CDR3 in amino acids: CASSRGAGRYNEQFF. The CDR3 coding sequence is TGTGCCAGCAGTAGGGGAGCGGGGAGGTACAATGAGCAGTTCTTC.

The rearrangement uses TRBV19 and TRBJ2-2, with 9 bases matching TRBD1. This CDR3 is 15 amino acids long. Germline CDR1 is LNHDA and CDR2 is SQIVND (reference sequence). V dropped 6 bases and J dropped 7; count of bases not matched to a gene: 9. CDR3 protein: CASRDGTGWYGELFF. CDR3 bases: TGTGCCAGTAGAGACGGGACAGGGTGGTACGGGGAGCTGTTTTTT.

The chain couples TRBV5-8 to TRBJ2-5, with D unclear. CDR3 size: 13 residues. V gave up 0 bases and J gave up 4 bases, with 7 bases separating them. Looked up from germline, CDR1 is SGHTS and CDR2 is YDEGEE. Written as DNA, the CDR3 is TGTGCCAGCAGCTTGGGTCACGGAGAGACCCAGTACTTC. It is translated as CASSLGHGETQYF.

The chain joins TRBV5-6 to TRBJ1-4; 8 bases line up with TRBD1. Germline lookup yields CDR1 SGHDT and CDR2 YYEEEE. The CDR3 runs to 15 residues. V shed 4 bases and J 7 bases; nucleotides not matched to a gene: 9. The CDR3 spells CASSQQGVSVEKLFF. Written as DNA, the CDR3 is TGTGCCAGCAGCCAACAGGGGGTTAGTGTTGAAAAACTGTTTTTT.

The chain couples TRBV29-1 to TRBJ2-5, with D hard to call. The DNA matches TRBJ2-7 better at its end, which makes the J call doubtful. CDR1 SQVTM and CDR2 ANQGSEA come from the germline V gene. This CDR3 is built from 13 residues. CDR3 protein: CSVEDPRNYEQYF. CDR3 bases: TGCAGCGTTGAAGATCCTAGGAACTACGAGCAGTACTTC.

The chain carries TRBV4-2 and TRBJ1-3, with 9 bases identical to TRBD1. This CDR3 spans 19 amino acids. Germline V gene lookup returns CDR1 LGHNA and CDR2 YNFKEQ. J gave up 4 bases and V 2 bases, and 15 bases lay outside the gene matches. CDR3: CASSQKVPDRGPGGNTIYF. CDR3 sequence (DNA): TGTGCCAGCAGCCAAAAAGTCCCGGACAGGGGACCGGGGGGAAACACCATATATTTT.

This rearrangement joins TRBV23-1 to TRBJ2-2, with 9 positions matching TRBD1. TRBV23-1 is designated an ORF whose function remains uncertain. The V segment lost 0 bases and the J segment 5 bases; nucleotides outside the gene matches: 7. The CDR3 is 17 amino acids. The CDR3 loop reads CASSQSGDRVRTGELFF. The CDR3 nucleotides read TGCGCCAGCAGTCAATCCGGGGACAGGGTTAGGACCGGGGAGCTGTTTTTT.

CDR3 bases: TGTGCCAGTAGTAGGGACAGGGCAATGAATGAAAAACTGTTTTTT. Encoded protein: CASSRDRAMNEKLFF. V is TRBV19 and J is TRBJ1-4; 9 bases match TRBD1. This CDR3 comprises 15 residues. Per germline, CDR1 LNHDA and CDR2 SQIVND (reference sequence). V gave up 4 bases and J gave up 5 bases; unmatched junction bases: 5.

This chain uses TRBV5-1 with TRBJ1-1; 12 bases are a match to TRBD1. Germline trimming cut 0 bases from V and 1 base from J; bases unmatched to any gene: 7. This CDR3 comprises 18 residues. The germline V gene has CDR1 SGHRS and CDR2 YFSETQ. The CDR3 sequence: CASSLVRGQGAWNTEAFF. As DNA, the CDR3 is TGCGCCAGCAGCTTGGTAAGGGGACAGGGGGCCTGGAACACTGAAGCTTTCTTT.

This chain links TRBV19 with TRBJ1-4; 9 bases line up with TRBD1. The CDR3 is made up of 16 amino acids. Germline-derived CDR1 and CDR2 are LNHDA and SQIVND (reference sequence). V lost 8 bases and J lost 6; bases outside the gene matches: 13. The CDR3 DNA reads TGTGCCAGTCAACACTGGGACAGGGTGGGAGATGAAAAACTGTTTTTT. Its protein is CASQHWDRVGDEKLFF.

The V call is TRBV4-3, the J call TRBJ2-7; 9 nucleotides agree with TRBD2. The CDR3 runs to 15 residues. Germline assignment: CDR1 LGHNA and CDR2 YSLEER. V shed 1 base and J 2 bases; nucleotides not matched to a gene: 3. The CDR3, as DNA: TGCGCCAGCAGCCAAGCATTAGCGGGGGCCTACGAGCAGTACTTC. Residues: CASSQALAGAYEQYF.

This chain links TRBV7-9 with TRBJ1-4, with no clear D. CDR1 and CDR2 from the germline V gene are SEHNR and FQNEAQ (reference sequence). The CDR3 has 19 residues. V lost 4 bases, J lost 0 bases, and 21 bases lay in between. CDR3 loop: CASSSLSGLYIATNEKLFF. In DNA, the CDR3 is TGTGCCAGCAGCTCCCTATCGGGGTTATATATCGCAACTAATGAAAAACTGTTTTTT. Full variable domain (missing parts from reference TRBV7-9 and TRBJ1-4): DTGVSQNPRHKITKRGQNVTFRCDPISEHNRLYWYRQTLGQGPEFLTYFQNEAQLEKSRLLSDRFSAERPKGSFSTLEIQRTEQGDSAMYLCASSSLSGLYIATNEKLFFGSGTQLSVL.

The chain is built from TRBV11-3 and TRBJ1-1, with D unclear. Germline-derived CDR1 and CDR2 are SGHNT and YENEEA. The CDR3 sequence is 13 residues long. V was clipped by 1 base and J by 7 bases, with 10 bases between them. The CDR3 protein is CASSLVRGIEAFF. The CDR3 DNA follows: TGTGCCAGCAGCTTAGTCCGGGGTATTGAAGCTTTCTTT.

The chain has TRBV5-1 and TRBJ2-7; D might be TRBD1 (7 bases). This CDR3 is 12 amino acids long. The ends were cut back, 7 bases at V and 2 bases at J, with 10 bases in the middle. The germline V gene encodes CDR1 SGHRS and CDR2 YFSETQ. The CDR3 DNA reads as TGCGCCAGCGCGGGACAGACCTACGAGCAGTACTTC. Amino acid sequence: CASAGQTYEQYF. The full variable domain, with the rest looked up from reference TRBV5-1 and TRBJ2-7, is KAGVTQTPRYLIKTRGQQVTLSCSPISGHRSVSWYQQTPGQGLQFLFEYFSETQRNKGNFPGRFSGRQFSNSRSEMNVSTLELGDSALYLCASAGQTYEQYFGPGTRLTVT.

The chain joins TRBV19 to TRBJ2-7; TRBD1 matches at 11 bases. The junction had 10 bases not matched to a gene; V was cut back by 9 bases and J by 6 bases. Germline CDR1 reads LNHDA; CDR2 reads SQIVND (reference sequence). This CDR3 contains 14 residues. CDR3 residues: CASGIGQGASEQYF. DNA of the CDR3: TGTGCCAGCGGAATAGGACAGGGGGCGAGCGAGCAGTACTTC.

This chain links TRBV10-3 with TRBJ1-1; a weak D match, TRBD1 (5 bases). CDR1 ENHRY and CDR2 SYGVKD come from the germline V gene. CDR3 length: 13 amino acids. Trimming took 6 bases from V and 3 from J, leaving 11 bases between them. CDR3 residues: CAIRPIGDTEAFF. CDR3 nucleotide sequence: TGTGCCATCAGGCCTATAGGGGACACTGAAGCTTTCTTT.

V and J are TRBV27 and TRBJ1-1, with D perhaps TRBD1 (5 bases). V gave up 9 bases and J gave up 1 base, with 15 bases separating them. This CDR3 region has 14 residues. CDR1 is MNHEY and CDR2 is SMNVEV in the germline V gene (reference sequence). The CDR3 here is CASMRRGGNTEAFF. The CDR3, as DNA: TGTGCCAGTATGCGTCGGGGGGGGAACACTGAAGCTTTCTTT.

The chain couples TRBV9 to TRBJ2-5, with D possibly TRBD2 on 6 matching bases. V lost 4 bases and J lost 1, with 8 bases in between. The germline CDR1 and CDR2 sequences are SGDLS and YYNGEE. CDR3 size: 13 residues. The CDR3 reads CASSLGSQETQYF. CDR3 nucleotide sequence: TGTGCCAGCAGCCTCGGGAGCCAAGAGACCCAGTACTTC. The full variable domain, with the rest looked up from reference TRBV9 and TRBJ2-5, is DSGVTQTPKHLITATGQRVTLRCSPRSGDLSVYWYQQSLDQGLQFLIQYYNGEERAKGNILERFSAQQFPDLHSELNLSSLELGDSALYFCASSLGSQETQYFGPGTRLLVL.